Here is one T cell receptor (beta chain) with its context. Germline CDR1 and CDR2: SEHNR and FQNEAQ (reference sequence). V was shortened by 7 bases and J by 9 bases, with 18 bases between the two germline ends. This CDR3 has 13 amino acids. TCRdb's copy holds only in-frame clones and misses some; the assay was immunoSEQ multiplex PCR. The sample carries 50,000 to 80,000 clones, 80% to 90% recorded once. The entry originates in a study of technical replicates of blood from a few donors. The genes are TRBV7-9 and TRBJ1-1; D call uncertain. Sequenced sample: PBMCs. This TCR was sampled from a human donor in good health. Some clones in this sample may be carry-over from other donors' samples. The CDR3 DNA sequence: TGTGCCAGCACCGACTATTTCCAGGAACAAGCTTTCTTT. Translating gives CASTDYFQEQAFF.